Detailed here is one T cell receptor (beta chain). The data are from a study of human thymus T cells. TCRdb's copy holds only in-frame clones and misses some; the assay was immunoSEQ multiplex PCR. The data contain tens of thousands of clones, just over 95% of them singletons. Resections obtained during corrective heart surgery supplied the thymus tissue. Germline V gene sequence: CDR1 MRHNA, CDR2 SNTAGT. The CDR3 has 13 amino acids. V lost 5 bases and J lost 6, with 11 bases in between. The specimen was thymus tissue. The TCR comes from a boy younger than two with a congenital heart defect but otherwise immunologically healthy. This chain connects TRBV6-4 to TRBJ2-1; D perhaps matches TRBD2 (6 bases). For the CDR3, the DNA is TGTGCCAGCAGTCCTAGCGCCCGCAATGAGCAGTTCTTC. This encodes CASSPSARNEQFF.